The 29 T cell receptor beta chains below come from one sample, sequenced in a study of CD8+ T cells in alopecia areata. Extraction of RNA preceded its reverse transcription into cDNA, which served as the sequencing template. Repertoires were generated with immunoSEQ multiplex PCR, while TCRdb's copy carries only in-frame clones and drops some. The table records 120,000 or so clones, approximately 47% of them present only once. Sequencing was carried out using NKG2D-low CD8+ T cells sorted from blood. Every receptor here comes from a human donor with alopecia areata.

The chain carries TRBV7-2 and TRBJ2-7, with D perhaps matching TRBD1 (5 bases). Germline CDR1 reads SGHTA; CDR2 reads FQGNSA. Trimming cost V 7 bases and J 3 bases, with 10 bases left between them. CDR3 length: 12 residues. This chain's CDR3 is CASTVDSYEQYF. The CDR3 nucleotides read TGTGCCAGCACCGTTGACAGCTACGAGCAGTACTTC.

This clone was seen a few times. The CDR3 spells CASSEYLAGAYEQYF. The CDR3 DNA is TGTGCCAGCAGTGAATATCTAGCGGGAGCCTACGAGCAGTACTTC. This chain uses TRBV25-1 with TRBJ2-7; 10 bases map to TRBD2. Germline-derived CDR1 and CDR2 are MGHDK and SYGVNS. After removal of 0 bases from V and 2 bases from J, the junction contained 1 base not matched to a gene. This CDR3 contains 15 residues.

The chain carries TRBV29-1 and TRBJ2-2; possibly TRBD1 or TRBD2 for D (5 bases each). The CDR3 extends over 12 amino acids. CDR1 is SQVTM, CDR2 ANQGSEA, per germline. Trimming took off 7 bases at V and 6 bases at J, with 12 bases between the two ends. The chain's CDR3 is CSAEGLSGELFF. CDR3 nucleotides: TGCAGCGCAGAGGGGTTATCCGGGGAGCTGTTTTTT.

Turning to this clone: An end of the junction does not agree with germline; a read error may underlie this. CDR3: CSVEEKTKYRAFF. CDR3 nucleotide sequence: TGCAGCGTCGAAGAGAAGACGAAATATCGAGCTTTCTTT. The rearrangement joins TRBV29-1 to TRBJ1-1; D remains unclear. This CDR3 has 13 residues. From germline, CDR1 is SQVTM and CDR2 ANQGSEA.

V usage is TRBV4-1 and J usage is TRBJ2-5; D is ambiguous. The CDR3 is 13 amino acids. Germline V lookup: CDR1 MGHRA, CDR2 YSYEKL. V lost 1 base to trimming and J lost 5 bases, with 8 bases between them. The CDR3 reads CASSQGVGETQYF. The CDR3, as DNA: TGCGCCAGCAGCCAAGGAGTAGGGGAGACCCAGTACTTC.

The CDR3 sequence is CSVDKQDREQFF. The CDR3 DNA follows: TGCAGCGTTGATAAACAAGATCGTGAGCAGTTCTTC. J is TRBJ2-1 and V is TRBV29-1; no definite D call. CDR3 size: 12 residues. The germline V and J ends were trimmed by 3 bases and 9 bases, with 12 bases remaining between them. Germline assignment: CDR1 SQVTM and CDR2 ANQGSEA.

The rearrangement joins TRBV2 to TRBJ2-7; maybe TRBD2 (5 bases). CDR3 size: 11 residues. Trimming removed 10 bases from V and 12 bases from J, with 19 bases in between. Germline values: CDR1 SNHLY, CDR2 FYNNEI. CDR3: CATAGGSSLYF. The CDR3 bases are TGTGCCACCGCTGGAGGCAGTTCTCTGTACTTC. Variable domain in full (rest from reference TRBV2 and TRBJ2-7): EPEVTQTPSHQVTQMGQEVILRCVPISNHLYFYWYRQILGQKVEFLVSFYNNEISEKSEIFDDQFSVERPDGSNFTLKIRSTKLEDSAMYFCATAGGSSLYFGPGTRLTVT.

In its sample, this clone was seen a few times. The rearrangement joins TRBV29-1 to TRBJ2-7; D unclear. Trimming stripped 5 bases from V and 3 bases from J, with 8 bases between. CDR1 and CDR2 from the germline V gene are SQVTM and ANQGSEA. The CDR3 sequence is 11 residues long. The CDR3 nucleotides read TGCAGCGTTCAGGCGAACTACGAGCAGTACTTC. It translates to CSVQANYEQYF.

V gene TRBV28 combines with J gene TRBJ2-1; 7 positions agree with TRBD1. This CDR3 is built from 14 residues. Germline V gene sequence: CDR1 MDHEN, CDR2 SYDVKM. V lost 8 bases, J lost 7 bases, and 11 bases stayed unmatched. CDR3 sequence reads: CASGTTGRINEQFF. The CDR3 DNA sequence: TGTGCCAGCGGGACGACAGGGCGAATTAATGAGCAGTTCTTC.

The chain carries TRBV6-6 and TRBJ1-2; weak D call: TRBD1 (5 bases). The CDR3 has 13 amino acids. Deletions cut 2 bases from V and 4 bases from J, with 8 bases between. From germline, CDR1 is MNHNY and CDR2 SVGAGI (reference sequence). CDR3 in DNA: TGTGCCAGCAGTTACGACAGACCCTATGGCTACACCTTC. It encodes CASSYDRPYGYTF.

This clone was found once. This sequence joins TRBV4-1 and TRBJ2-2; D not certain. The CDR3 is 14 residues long. V lost 7 bases and J 1 base, leaving 10 bases between the germline ends. CDR1 MGHRA and CDR2 YSYEKL come from the germline V gene. The CDR3 sequence is CASTRGLNTGELFF. CDR3 DNA sequence: TGCGCCAGCACGCGCGGTCTGAACACCGGGGAGCTGTTTTTT.

This clone was detected a few times. The chain uses TRBV5-1 and TRBJ2-7; D gene unclear. CDR1 and CDR2 (germline): SGHRS, YFSETQ. V gave up 0 bases and J gave up 3 bases, with 10 bases separating them. This CDR3 contains 14 residues. CDR3 region: CASSLGAESYEQYF. CDR3 nucleotides: TGCGCCAGCAGCTTGGGGGCCGAGAGCTACGAGCAGTACTTC.

This clone appeared a single time. The V call is TRBV29-1, the J call TRBJ2-3, with 13 nucleotides matching TRBD2. There are 15 residues in the CDR3. Germline CDR1 reads SQVTM; CDR2 reads ANQGSEA. The V segment lost 3 bases and the J segment 2 bases; nucleotides outside the gene matches: 2. The CDR3 protein is CSVDGTSGITDTQYF. Here the CDR3 DNA reads TGCAGCGTTGACGGGACTAGCGGGATCACAGATACGCAGTATTTT.

V is TRBV28 and J is TRBJ2-5; D not certain. CDR1 is MDHEN, CDR2 SYDVKM, per germline. The CDR3 is 15 residues long. V was pared by 5 bases and J by 1 base, with 14 bases between. The CDR3 loop reads CASSPSPPSQETQYF. The CDR3 region has the DNA TGTGCCAGCAGTCCATCTCCGCCGTCCCAAGAGACCCAGTACTTC.

To note about this clone: The same CDR3 is also encoded by other DNA sequences in this sample. The V gene is TRBV29-1, the J gene TRBJ2-7; D not certain. Germline V gives CDR1 SQVTM, CDR2 ANQGSEA. Trimming removed 2 bases from V and 1 base from J, with 0 bases in between. The length of the CDR3 is 10 residues. CDR3 protein: CSVESYEQYF. Written as DNA, the CDR3 is TGCAGCGTTGAATCCTACGAGCAGTACTTC.

V usage is TRBV2 and J usage is TRBJ1-1; D is unresolved. The V end was cut by 4 bases, the J end by 0 bases, with 12 bases between. The CDR3 runs 15 residues. CDR1 is SNHLY and CDR2 is FYNNEI in the germline V gene. Written as DNA, the CDR3 is TGTGCCAGCAGTGTACGGCCGGCCGTGAACACTGAAGCTTTCTTT. Protein: CASSVRPAVNTEAFF.

The chain joins TRBV27 to TRBJ1-2; 7 bases fit TRBD1. Germline lookup yields CDR1 MNHEY and CDR2 SMNVEV (reference sequence). The CDR3 has 14 residues. V shed 0 bases, J shed 3 bases, and the junction held 1 base outside the gene matches. For the CDR3, the DNA is TGTGCCAGCAGTTTATCCGGGACAGACTATGGCTACACCTTC. Its protein product is CASSLSGTDYGYTF.

This clone was counted only a few times. The chain recombines TRBV29-1 with TRBJ1-2, with D possibly TRBD1 on 5 matching bases. This CDR3 has 11 amino acids. V was cut by 4 bases and J by 8 bases, with 11 bases left in between. CDR1 SQVTM and CDR2 ANQGSEA come from the germline V gene. The CDR3 reads CSVGGRDGYTF. The CDR3 DNA reads as TGCAGCGTTGGGGGCCGGGACGGCTACACCTTC. Drawing the rest from reference TRBV29-1 and TRBJ1-2, the complete variable domain is SAVISQKPSRDICQRGTSLTIQCQVDSQVTMMFWYRQQPGQSLTLIATANQGSEATYESGFVIDKFPISRPNLTFSTLTVSNMSPEDSSIYLCSVGGRDGYTFGSGTRLTVV.

A few counts support this clone. This sequence joins TRBV7-9 and TRBJ2-3, with 7 positions matching TRBD1. Germline lookup yields CDR1 SEHNR and CDR2 FQNEAQ (reference sequence). With V trimmed by 5 bases and J by 5 bases, 16 bases remained unmatched. This CDR3 is 17 amino acids long. The DNA of the CDR3 is TGTGCCAGCAGCCAAGGGGGCTTAGGGGATCTTAAAGATACGCAGTATTTT. It is translated as CASSQGGLGDLKDTQYF.

The genes are TRBV29-1 and TRBJ1-1; possibly TRBD1 for D (6 bases). This CDR3 contains 12 residues. Germline loops: CDR1 SQVTM, CDR2 ANQGSEA. The germline V and J ends were trimmed by 4 bases and 6 bases, with 12 bases remaining between them. The CDR3 bases are TGCAGCGTTGTACGGGGGGCCGCTGAAGCTTTCTTT. Amino acid sequence: CSVVRGAAEAFF. The variable domain in full, completed from reference TRBV29-1 and TRBJ1-1, reads SAVISQKPSRDICQRGTSLTIQCQVDSQVTMMFWYRQQPGQSLTLIATANQGSEATYESGFVIDKFPISRPNLTFSTLTVSNMSPEDSSIYLCSVVRGAAEAFFGQGTRLTVV.

This clone was detected a few times. The chain's CDR3 is CASSWGSTDTQYF. The CDR3 bases are TGTGCCAGCAGCTGGGGCAGCACAGATACGCAGTATTTT. The gene calls are TRBV14 and TRBJ2-3, with D tentatively TRBD1 (5 bases). The CDR3 extends over 13 amino acids. Germline CDR1 reads SGHDN; CDR2 reads FVKESK. V gave up 5 bases and J gave up 0 bases, with 6 bases separating them.

This chain uses TRBV28 with TRBJ2-7, with 7 bases matching TRBD1. V lost 4 bases, J lost 3 bases, and 15 bases stayed unmatched. The CDR3 covers 17 residues. Germline assignment: CDR1 MDHEN and CDR2 SYDVKM. CDR3 sequence reads: CASSYTGVSGGYYEQYF. Written as DNA, the CDR3 is TGTGCCAGCAGTTACACAGGGGTCAGCGGCGGATACTACGAGCAGTACTTC.

The V call is TRBV5-4, the J call TRBJ2-7; D perhaps matches TRBD1 (5 bases). CDR3 length equals 13 residues. CDR1 and CDR2 (germline): SGHNT, YYREEE (reference sequence). V was cut by 0 bases and J by 3 bases, with 7 bases left in between. CDR3 amino acids: CASSLDRSYEQYF. The CDR3 DNA reads as TGTGCCAGCAGCTTGGACAGGAGCTACGAGCAGTACTTC.

This clone was seen a handful of times. The chain employs TRBV11-2 and TRBJ2-5; weak D call: TRBD2 (7 bases). The DNA end favors TRBJ2-7, so the J call may be wrong. The CDR3 runs to 14 residues. Germline V gene sequence: CDR1 SGHAT, CDR2 FQNNGV. This CDR3 is CASSPGGAAYEQYF. The CDR3 coding sequence is TGTGCCAGCAGCCCTGGGGGGGCTGCGTACGAGCAGTACTTC.

There are a few counts of this clone. This rearrangement joins TRBV29-1 to TRBJ1-2; possibly TRBD1 for D (6 bases). Deletions cut 4 bases from V and 1 base from J, with 7 bases between. The CDR3 loop spans 12 amino acids. From germline, CDR1 is SQVTM and CDR2 ANQGSEA. CDR3 coding DNA: TGCAGCGTTGGGACAGATAACTATGGCTACACCTTC. The encoded protein is CSVGTDNYGYTF.

V gene TRBV27 combines with J gene TRBJ2-3; 7 bases agree with TRBD2. Germline values: CDR1 MNHEY, CDR2 SMNVEV (reference sequence). The CDR3 runs 12 residues. The V and J ends lost 0 bases and 9 bases, in that order; junction bases with no gene match: 0. CDR3 nucleotide sequence: TGTGCCAGCAGTTTATCGGGGGGGACGCAGTATTTT. Translated, it gives CASSLSGGTQYF.

The V gene is TRBV29-1, the J gene TRBJ2-2; D perhaps matches TRBD1 (5 bases). The CDR3 length is 15 residues. CDR1 SQVTM and CDR2 ANQGSEA come from the germline V gene. V was shortened by 4 bases and J by 0 bases, with 12 bases between the two germline ends. CDR3 nucleotides: TGCAGCGTTGGGGGCAGTCACCCGAACACCGGGGAGCTGTTTTTT. Its translation: CSVGGSHPNTGELFF.

The rearrangement joins TRBV30 to TRBJ2-5, with 8 bases identical to TRBD2. This CDR3 is built from 12 residues. CDR1 and CDR2 from the germline V gene are GTSNPN and SVGIG (reference sequence). The V gene end was trimmed by 4 bases and the J gene end by 4 bases; junction bases not matched to a gene: 2. The CDR3 coding sequence is TGTGCCTGGAATCTAGCGGGAGAGACCCAGTACTTC. Translated, it gives CAWNLAGETQYF.

This clone was counted between two and nine times. The rearrangement uses TRBV29-1 and TRBJ1-4, with D hard to call. Germline CDR1 reads SQVTM; CDR2 reads ANQGSEA. V was shortened by 0 bases and J by 8 bases, with 10 bases between the two germline ends. CDR3 length: 13 residues. As DNA, the CDR3 is TGCAGCGTTGAAGAGGGTGGAGGGGAAAAACTGTTTTTT. Protein sequence: CSVEEGGGEKLFF.